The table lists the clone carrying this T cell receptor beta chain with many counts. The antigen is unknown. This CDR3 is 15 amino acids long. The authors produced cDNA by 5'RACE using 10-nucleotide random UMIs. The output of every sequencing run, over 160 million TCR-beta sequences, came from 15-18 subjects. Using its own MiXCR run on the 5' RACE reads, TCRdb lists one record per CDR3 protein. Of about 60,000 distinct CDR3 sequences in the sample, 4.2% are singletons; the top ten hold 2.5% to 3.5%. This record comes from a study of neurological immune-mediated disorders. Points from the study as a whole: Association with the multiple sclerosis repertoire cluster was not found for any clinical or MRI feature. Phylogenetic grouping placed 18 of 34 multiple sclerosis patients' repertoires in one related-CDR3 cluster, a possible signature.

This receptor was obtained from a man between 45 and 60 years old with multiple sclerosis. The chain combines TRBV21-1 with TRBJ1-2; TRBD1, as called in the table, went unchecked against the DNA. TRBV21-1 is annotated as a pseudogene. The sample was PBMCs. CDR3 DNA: TGTGCCAGCAGCGCCAGGGGACAGACTAACTATGGCTACACCTTC. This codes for CASSARGQTNYGYTF.